This T cell receptor beta chain was obtained from a study of T cells in Graves' hyperthyroidism and ophthalmopathy. Study summary: At the time of initial diagnosis and before any treatment, peripheral blood was collected. Overall study results and limits: Most thyroid clonotypes with frequency above 0.001 were detected in blood.

This clonotype was seen repeatedly, ten times or more. The antigen is unknown. RNA transcripts yielded amplified TCR beta CDR3 regions. RT-PCR in the first round (using the HTBI primer set) targeted the TCR CDR3. MiXCR, applied by TCRdb to the multiplex PCR reads, yields one record per CDR3 protein. The repertoire holds 500,000 to 700,000 distinct CDR3 sequences, with over 15% as singletons. Uncontrolled infection, other autoimmune disease, pregnancy or lactation led to exclusion. The sequenced sample was blood. The sequence derives from a woman under 30 with Graves' hyperthyroidism.

The CDR3: CASSRGGEQYF. The CDR3 DNA reads TGTGCCAGCAGTCGGGGTGGCGAGCAGTACTTC. V usage is TRBV28 and J usage is TRBJ2-7; D is possibly TRBD2 (5 bases). V was clipped by 5 bases and J by 6 bases, with 8 bases between them. CDR1 MDHEN and CDR2 SYDVKM come from the germline V gene. The CDR3 is 11 amino acids. The full variable domain, with the rest looked up from reference TRBV28 and TRBJ2-7, is DVKVTQSSRYLVKRTGEKVFLECVQDMDHENMFWYRQDPGLGLRLIYFSYDVKMKEKGDIPEGYSVSREKKERFSLILESASTNQTSMYLCASSRGGEQYFGPGTRLTVT.